The clone carrying this TCR beta chain has just a few counts. Its antigen is not known. The table came from immunoSEQ multiplex PCR; TCRdb's copy has only in-frame clones and leaves some out. The sample yields roughly 120,000 clones, 70% to 85% seen once. This CDR3 has 17 amino acids. With 6 bases removed from V and 3 bases from J, the gap between germline ends came to 19 bases. CDR1 is SGHDT and CDR2 is YYEEEE in the germline V gene. This sample was taken from a study of T cell responses to AZD1222 COVID-19 vaccine. Study-level background: Investigators merged groups given second doses at roughly 4 or roughly 12 weeks.

Overall study findings and caveats: The donors showed a predominance of white British ancestry and of females, with possible underestimation of clonal diversity. At baseline, seropositivity was found in only a handful of AZD1222 recipients.

The sequence was collected from an adult in good health. The sample here was peripheral blood, taken on day 0 of AZD1222 vaccination. The V and J genes are TRBV5-6 and TRBJ1-6; D uncertain. DNA of the CDR3: TGTGCCAGCAACTCCCGGCGAGGCGGAGTCTATAATTCACCCCTCCACTTT. Protein: CASNSRRGGVYNSPLHF.